One T cell receptor beta chain is described in this entry. The data derive from a study of type 1 regulatory T cells. Study information: T-allo10 is a Tr1-enriched, alloantigen-specific CD4 T cell product made in vitro.

A single record per CDR3 protein comes from TCRdb applying MiXCR to the reads. The sample gives some 89,000 distinct CDR3 sequences, roughly 31% of which show up once; roughly 2.2% is in the top ten. The V and J ends lost 1 base and 4 bases, in that order; junction bases with no gene match: 2. The CDR3 is 14 amino acids. Per germline, CDR1 SGHRS and CDR2 YFSETQ. The receptor was isolated from a human donor in good health. This chain uses TRBV5-1 with TRBJ1-1; 9 bases align to TRBD1. Specimen: CD4+ T cells, either the whole sample or a sorted fraction (not recorded which). CDR3 DNA: TGCGCCAGCAGCTTGTCACAGGGGGCCACTGAAGCTTTCTTT. It codes for CASSLSQGATEAFF.